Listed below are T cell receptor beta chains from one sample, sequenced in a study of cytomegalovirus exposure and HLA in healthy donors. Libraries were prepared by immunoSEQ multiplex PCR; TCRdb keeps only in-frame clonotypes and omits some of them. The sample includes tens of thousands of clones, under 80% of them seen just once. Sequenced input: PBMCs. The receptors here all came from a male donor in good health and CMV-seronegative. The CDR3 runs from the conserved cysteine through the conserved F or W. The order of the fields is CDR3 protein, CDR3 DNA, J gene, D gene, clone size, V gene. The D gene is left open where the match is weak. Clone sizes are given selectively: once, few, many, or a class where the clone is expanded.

cdr3_aa: CASSTRDSSNEKLFF
cdr3_nt: TGTGCCAGCAGTACTCGGGACAGTTCTAATGAAAAACTGTTTTTT
j_call: TRBJ1-4
d_call: TRBD1
clone_size: .
v_call: TRBV2

cdr3_aa: CASSFRGGVSYEQYF
cdr3_nt: TGTGCCAGCAGTTTCCGAGGGGGGGTTTCCTACGAGCAGTACTTC
j_call: TRBJ2-7
d_call: .
clone_size: .
v_call: TRBV28

cdr3_aa: CASSPTATYYNEQFF
cdr3_nt: TGTGCCAGCAGTCCGACAGCTACATACTACAATGAGCAGTTCTTC
j_call: TRBJ2-1
d_call: .
clone_size: .
v_call: TRBV28

cdr3_aa: CASSGTGDQPQHF
cdr3_nt: TGTGCCAGCAGCGGGACAGGGGATCAGCCCCAGCATTTT
j_call: TRBJ1-5
d_call: TRBD1
clone_size: .
v_call: TRBV7-2

cdr3_aa: CSVDGTGVGNTEAFF
cdr3_nt: TGCAGCGTTGATGGGACAGGTGTAGGGAACACTGAAGCTTTCTTT
j_call: TRBJ1-1
d_call: TRBD1
clone_size: .
v_call: TRBV29-1

cdr3_aa: CASSASGTGYTGELFF
cdr3_nt: TGTGCCAGCAGTGCCTCCGGGACAGGGTACACCGGGGAGCTGTTTTTT
j_call: TRBJ2-2
d_call: TRBD1
clone_size: .
v_call: TRBV2

cdr3_aa: CASSLWGQAKNTEAFF
cdr3_nt: TGTGCCAGCAGTTTATGGGGACAGGCCAAGAACACTGAAGCTTTCTTT
j_call: TRBJ1-1
d_call: TRBD1
clone_size: .
v_call: TRBV28

cdr3_aa: CTSSQFTGSSQSGSNQPQHF
cdr3_nt: TGCACCAGCAGCCAATTTACAGGGTCCTCCCAGAGTGGGAGCAATCAGCCCCAGCATTTT
j_call: TRBJ1-5
d_call: .
clone_size: .
v_call: TRBV1

cdr3_aa: CASSAGQVGGVTDTQYF
cdr3_nt: TGCGCCAGCAGCGCGGGTCAGGTAGGGGGAGTTACAGATACGCAGTATTTT
j_call: TRBJ2-3
d_call: .
clone_size: once
v_call: TRBV5-1

cdr3_aa: CASRNLGGAPTPFSGANVLTF
cdr3_nt: TGTGCCAGCAGGAACTTAGGGGGCGCCCCTACACCCTTCTCTGGGGCCAACGTCCTGACTTTC
j_call: TRBJ2-6
d_call: TRBD1
clone_size: .
v_call: TRBV28

cdr3_aa: CASSLKRNTEAFF
cdr3_nt: TGCGCCAGCAGCTTAAAGAGGAACACTGAAGCTTTCTTT
j_call: TRBJ1-1
d_call: .
clone_size: .
v_call: TRBV4-3

cdr3_aa: CASSIGASSNQPQHF
cdr3_nt: TGTGCCAGCAGTATAGGGGCTTCGAGCAATCAGCCCCAGCATTTT
j_call: TRBJ1-5
d_call: .
clone_size: .
v_call: TRBV27

cdr3_aa: CASSSGQTGGQGYTF
cdr3_nt: TGTGCCAGCAGCTCAGGCCAGACAGGGGGCCAAGGCTACACCTTC
j_call: TRBJ1-2
d_call: TRBD1
clone_size: few
v_call: TRBV7-3

cdr3_aa: CASSQYGDSHGSYEQYF
cdr3_nt: TGCGCCAGCAGCCAGTACGGTGACAGCCATGGCTCCTACGAGCAGTACTTC
j_call: TRBJ2-7
d_call: .
clone_size: .
v_call: TRBV4-1

cdr3_aa: CASSVVQNADYEAFF
cdr3_nt: TGTGCCAGCAGCGTAGTACAGAATGCGGACTATGAAGCTTTCTTT
j_call: TRBJ1-1
d_call: .
clone_size: .
v_call: TRBV9